Presented here are 3 T cell receptor beta chains from one specimen sequenced in a study of T-cell memory formation after mild COVID-19 (dated by TCRdb to the early 2020s). Library construction relied on 5' RACE. TCRdb shows the sequencer as Illumina NovaSeq 6000. TCRdb took the public reads, trimmed them with fastp at Q25, ran MiXCR for clone calling and kept in-frame beta chains. Each entry merges the rows of one CDR3 protein and shows their most common DNA and genes. The sample table contains 410,000 or so distinct CDR3 sequences; only one count was recorded for more than 20% of them. The ten biggest clones cover roughly 14% of the sample. Sequencing input: PBMCs or a T cell subset sorted from them (not recorded which). These receptor sequences come from an adult woman who had mild COVID-19 (a few samples of this study predate the infection). The sample titles of this study are shuffled in the database, so cell type and time point are left out; the donor was told from shared clones.

In the case of this clonotype: At one boundary the junction diverges from the germline segment, which might be a read error. V usage is TRBV4-2 and J usage is TRBJ2-1; D ambiguous. The CDR3 length is 14 residues. Germline V gene data show CDR1 as LGHNA and CDR2 as YNFKEQ. The CDR3 sequence: CASSQDLSANEQSF. The CDR3 nucleotides read TGTGCCAGCAGCCAAGATTTAAGCGCGAATGAGCAGTCCTTC.

The chain recombines TRBV6-5 with TRBJ2-7; no reliable D call. Germline V gene lookup returns CDR1 MNHEY and CDR2 SVGAGI. This CDR3 contains 13 residues. With 5 bases removed from V and 2 bases from J, the gap between germline ends came to 10 bases. The CDR3 sequence is CASSRTPAYEQYF. The CDR3 DNA sequence: TGTGCCAGCAGTCGAACCCCGGCCTACGAGCAGTACTTC.

As DNA, the CDR3 is TGTGCCAGCAGTGAACTTGTGGGGGCCCTAGCCAAAAACATTCAGTACTTC. Translating gives CASSELVGALAKNIQYF. This sequence joins TRBV2 and TRBJ2-4; weak D call: TRBD1 (6 bases). The V end was cut by 2 bases, the J end by 0 bases, with 14 bases between. Germline CDR1 reads SNHLY; CDR2 reads FYNNEI. The CDR3 is made up of 17 amino acids.